The present T cell receptor beta chain was sequenced within a study of cytotoxic CD8 clonotypes in ibrutinib-treated CLL. Study context: Following treatment for a median about 12 months, range 6 to 36, response samples were then taken.

With regard to this clone: The target antigen is unknown.

TCRdb's table, derived via immunoSEQ multiplex PCR, lists solely in-frame clones and lacks some. Of over 200,000 clones listed, 79% are singletons. This CDR3 has 17 amino acids. With 4 bases removed from V and 2 bases from J, the gap between germline ends came to 20 bases. Germline CDR1 reads WNHNN; CDR2 reads SYGVQD (reference sequence). Findings of the study overall: Clonality showed a rise at ibrutinib response that reversed toward baseline at progression. Circulating CD8+ T-cell counts were tracked by baseline clonality, which exceeded that of age-matched healthy donors. There were differences in sampling times between sustained-remission and progressing patients.

The genes are TRBV10-1 and TRBJ2-5, with D perhaps matching TRBD1 or TRBD2 (6 bases each). This TCR derives from a human donor with chronic lymphocytic leukemia. Sequenced material: PBMCs, taken after 12 months of ibrutinib treatment. CDR3: CASSAKGGYATQETQYF. The CDR3 DNA reads as TGCGCCAGCAGTGCGAAGGGGGGCTACGCGACGCAAGAGACCCAGTACTTC.